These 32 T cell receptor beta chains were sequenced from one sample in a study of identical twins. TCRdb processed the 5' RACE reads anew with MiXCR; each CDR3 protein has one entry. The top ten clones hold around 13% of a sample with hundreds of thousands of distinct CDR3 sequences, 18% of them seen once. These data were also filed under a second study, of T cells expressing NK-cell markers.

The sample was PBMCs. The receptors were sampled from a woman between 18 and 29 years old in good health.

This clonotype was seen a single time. CDR3 DNA sequence: TGTGCCAGCAGCCTCAGGGGGTGGAGCACTGAAGCTTTCTTT. Translated, it gives CASSLRGWSTEAFF. The rearrangement uses TRBV3-1 and TRBJ1-1, with TRBD1 matching 7 bases. V dropped 4 bases and J dropped 4; count of bases not matched to a gene: 6. Per the germline V gene, CDR1 is LGHDT and CDR2 is YNNKEL (reference sequence). The CDR3 spans 14 residues.

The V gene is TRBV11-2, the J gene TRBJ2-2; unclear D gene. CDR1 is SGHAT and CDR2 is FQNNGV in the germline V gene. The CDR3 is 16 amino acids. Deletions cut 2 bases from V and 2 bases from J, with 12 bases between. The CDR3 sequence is CASSLSVGINTGELFF. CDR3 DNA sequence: TGTGCCAGCAGCTTATCGGTGGGAATAAACACCGGGGAGCTGTTTTTT.

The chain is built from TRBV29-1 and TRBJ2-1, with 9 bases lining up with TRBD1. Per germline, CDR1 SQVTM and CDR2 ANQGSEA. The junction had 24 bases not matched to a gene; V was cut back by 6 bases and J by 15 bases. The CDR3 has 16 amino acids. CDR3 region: CSVRSKPGQGGVVGFF. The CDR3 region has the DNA TGCAGCGTCCGATCTAAACCGGGACAGGGTGGGGTGGTCGGGTTCTTC.

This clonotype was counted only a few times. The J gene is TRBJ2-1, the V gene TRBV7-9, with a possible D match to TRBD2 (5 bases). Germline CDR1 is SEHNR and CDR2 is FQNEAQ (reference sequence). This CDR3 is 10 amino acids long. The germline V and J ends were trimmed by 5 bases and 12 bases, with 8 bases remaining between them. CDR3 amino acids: CASSHGVQFF. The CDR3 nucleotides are TGTGCCAGCAGCCACGGGGTGCAGTTCTTC.

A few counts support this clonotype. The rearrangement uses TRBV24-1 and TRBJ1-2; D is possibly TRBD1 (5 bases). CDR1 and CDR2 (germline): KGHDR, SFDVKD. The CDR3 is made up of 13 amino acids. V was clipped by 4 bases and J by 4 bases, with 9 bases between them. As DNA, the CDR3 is TGTGCCACCAGTGAAGGGACGGGCTATGGCTACACCTTC. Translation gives CATSEGTGYGYTF.

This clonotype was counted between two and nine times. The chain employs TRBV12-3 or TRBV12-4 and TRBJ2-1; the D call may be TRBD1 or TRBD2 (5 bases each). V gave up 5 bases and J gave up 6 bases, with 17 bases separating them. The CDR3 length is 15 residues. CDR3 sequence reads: CASSLRDQRGNEQFF. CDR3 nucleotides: TGTGCCAGCAGTCTCCGGGACCAGAGGGGCAATGAGCAGTTCTTC.

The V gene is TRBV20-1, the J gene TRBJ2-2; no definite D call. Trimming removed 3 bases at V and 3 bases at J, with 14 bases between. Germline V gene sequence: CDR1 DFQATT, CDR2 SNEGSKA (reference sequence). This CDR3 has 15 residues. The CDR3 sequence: CSARLKGRHTGELFF. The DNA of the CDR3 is TGCAGTGCTAGGTTGAAGGGCCGACACACCGGGGAGCTGTTTTTT.

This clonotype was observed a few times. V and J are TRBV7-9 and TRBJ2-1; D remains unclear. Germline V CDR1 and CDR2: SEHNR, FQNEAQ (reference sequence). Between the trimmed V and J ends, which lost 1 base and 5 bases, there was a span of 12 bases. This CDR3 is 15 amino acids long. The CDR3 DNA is TGTGCCAGCAGCTTAGAAGGACGGTTAAACAATGAGCAGTTCTTC. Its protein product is CASSLEGRLNNEQFF.

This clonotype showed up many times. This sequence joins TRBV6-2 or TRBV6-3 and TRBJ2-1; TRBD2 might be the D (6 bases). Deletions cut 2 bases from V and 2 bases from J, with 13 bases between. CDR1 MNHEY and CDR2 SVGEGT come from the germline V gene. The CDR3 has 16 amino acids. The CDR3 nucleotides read TGTGCCAGCAGTTACCCTGGGCTAGCGACCTACAATGAGCAGTTCTTC. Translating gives CASSYPGLATYNEQFF.

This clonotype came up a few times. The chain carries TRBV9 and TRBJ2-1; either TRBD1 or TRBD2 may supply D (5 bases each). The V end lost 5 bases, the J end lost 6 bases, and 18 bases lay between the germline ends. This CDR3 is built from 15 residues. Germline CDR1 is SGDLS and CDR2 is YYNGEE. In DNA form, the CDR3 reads TGTGCCAGCAGTGTCGGGGCGTCCCAGGCCAATGAGCAGTTCTTC. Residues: CASSVGASQANEQFF.

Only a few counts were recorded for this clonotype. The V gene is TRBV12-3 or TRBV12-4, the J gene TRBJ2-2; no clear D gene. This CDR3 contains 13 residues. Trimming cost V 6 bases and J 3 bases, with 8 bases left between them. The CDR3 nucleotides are TGTGCCAGCAGCCGAGAATACACCGGGGAGCTGTTTTTT. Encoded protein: CASSREYTGELFF.

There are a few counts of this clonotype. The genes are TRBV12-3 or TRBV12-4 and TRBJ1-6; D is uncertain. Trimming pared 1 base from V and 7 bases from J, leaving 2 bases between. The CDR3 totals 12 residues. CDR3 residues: CASSLVNSPLHF. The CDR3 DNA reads TGTGCCAGCAGTTTAGTGAATTCACCCCTCCACTTT.

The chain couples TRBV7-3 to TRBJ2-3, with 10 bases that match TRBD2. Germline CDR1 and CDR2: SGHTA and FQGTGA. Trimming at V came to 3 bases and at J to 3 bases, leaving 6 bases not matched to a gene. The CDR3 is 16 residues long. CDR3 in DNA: TGTGCCAGCAGCTTCGGCAGCGGGGGGGATACAGATACGCAGTATTTT. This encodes CASSFGSGGDTDTQYF.

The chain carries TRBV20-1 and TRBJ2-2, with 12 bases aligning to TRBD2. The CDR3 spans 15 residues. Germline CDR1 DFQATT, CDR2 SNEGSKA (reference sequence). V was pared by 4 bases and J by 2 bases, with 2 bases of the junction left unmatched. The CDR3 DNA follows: TGCAGTGCTAAAGGACTAGCGGGAAACACCGGGGAGCTGTTTTTT. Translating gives CSAKGLAGNTGELFF.

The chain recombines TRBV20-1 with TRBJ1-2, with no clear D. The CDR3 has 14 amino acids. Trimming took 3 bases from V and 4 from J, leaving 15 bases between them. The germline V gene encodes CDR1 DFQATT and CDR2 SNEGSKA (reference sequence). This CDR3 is CSARGDIPLYGYTF. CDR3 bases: TGCAGTGCTAGGGGTGACATACCTCTCTATGGCTACACCTTC.

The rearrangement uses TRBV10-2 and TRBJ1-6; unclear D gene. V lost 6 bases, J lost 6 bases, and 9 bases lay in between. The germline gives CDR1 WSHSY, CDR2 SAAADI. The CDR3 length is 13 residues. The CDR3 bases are TGCGCCAGCAGGCCGGTCCTTAATTCACCCCTCCACTTT. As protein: CASRPVLNSPLHF.

CDR3 region: CASSLGGPPYEQYF. In DNA, the CDR3 is TGCGCCAGCAGCTTGGGAGGGCCTCCCTACGAGCAGTACTTC. This chain connects TRBV5-1 to TRBJ2-7; tentatively, D is TRBD2 (5 bases). V was pared by 0 bases and J by 2 bases, with 9 bases between. Germline-derived CDR1 and CDR2 are SGHRS and YFSETQ. CDR3 length: 14 residues.

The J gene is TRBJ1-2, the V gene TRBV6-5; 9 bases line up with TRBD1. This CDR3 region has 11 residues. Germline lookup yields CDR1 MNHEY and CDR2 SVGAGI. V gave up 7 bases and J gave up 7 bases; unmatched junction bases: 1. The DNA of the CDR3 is TGTGCCAGCACACAGGGGGCTGGCTACACCTTC. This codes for CASTQGAGYTF.

The DNA for the CDR3 is TGCAGTGCTAGGACAGTCTCTGGAAACACCATATATTTT. Its translation is CSARTVSGNTIYF. The gene calls are TRBV20-1 and TRBJ1-3; a possible D gene is TRBD1 (5 bases). Germline-derived CDR1 and CDR2 are DFQATT and SNEGSKA (reference sequence). The CDR3 length is 13 residues. Trimming shortened V by 3 bases and J by 0 bases, and 6 bases separated the two germline ends.

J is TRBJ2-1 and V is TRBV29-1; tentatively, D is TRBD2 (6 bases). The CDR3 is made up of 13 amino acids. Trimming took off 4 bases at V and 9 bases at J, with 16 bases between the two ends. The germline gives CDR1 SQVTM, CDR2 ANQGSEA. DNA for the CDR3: TGCAGCGTTGTATCTGGCGGGAATACTGAGCAGTTCTTC. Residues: CSVVSGGNTEQFF.

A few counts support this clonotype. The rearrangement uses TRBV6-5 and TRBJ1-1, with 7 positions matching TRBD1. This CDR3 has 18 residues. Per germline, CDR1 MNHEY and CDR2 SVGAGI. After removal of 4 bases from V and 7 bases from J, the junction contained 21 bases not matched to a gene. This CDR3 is CASSSLPTLTGQMGEAFF. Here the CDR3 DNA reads TGTGCCAGCAGTTCCCTTCCCACTCTGACAGGGCAGATGGGTGAAGCTTTCTTT.

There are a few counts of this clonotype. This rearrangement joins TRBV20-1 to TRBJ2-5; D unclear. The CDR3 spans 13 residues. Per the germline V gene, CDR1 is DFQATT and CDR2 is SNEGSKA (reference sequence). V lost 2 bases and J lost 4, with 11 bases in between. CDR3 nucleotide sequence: TGCAGTGCTAGATCCGACAACGCAGAGACCCAGTACTTC. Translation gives CSARSDNAETQYF.

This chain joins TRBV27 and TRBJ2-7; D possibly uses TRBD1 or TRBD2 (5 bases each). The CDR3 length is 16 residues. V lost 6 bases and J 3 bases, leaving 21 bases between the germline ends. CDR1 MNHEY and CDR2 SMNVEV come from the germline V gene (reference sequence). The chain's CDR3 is CASSPIPGREFYEQYF. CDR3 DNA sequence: TGTGCCAGCAGCCCTATCCCGGGACGGGAATTCTACGAGCAGTACTTC.

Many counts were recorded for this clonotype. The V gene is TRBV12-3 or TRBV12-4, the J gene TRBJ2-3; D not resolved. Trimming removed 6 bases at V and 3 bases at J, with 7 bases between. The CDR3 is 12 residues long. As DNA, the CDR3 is TGTGCCAGCAGCTCGAGAACAGATACGCAGTATTTT. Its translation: CASSSRTDTQYF.

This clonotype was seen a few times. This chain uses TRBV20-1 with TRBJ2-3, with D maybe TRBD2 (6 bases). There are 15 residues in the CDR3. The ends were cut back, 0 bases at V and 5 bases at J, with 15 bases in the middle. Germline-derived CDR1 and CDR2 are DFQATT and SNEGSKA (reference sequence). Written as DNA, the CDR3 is TGCAGTGCTAGAGAAGGCGGGGCCCTCGTAGATACGCAGTATTTT. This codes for CSAREGGALVDTQYF.

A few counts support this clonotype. CDR3 in amino acids: CASSYSNSLARKTQYF. CDR3 nucleotides: TGTGCCAGCAGTTACTCGAATTCACTAGCGAGAAAGACCCAGTACTTC. The chain employs TRBV6-5 and TRBJ2-5; TRBD2 matches at 7 bases. Trimming at V came to 0 bases and at J to 6 bases, leaving 10 bases not matched to a gene. Germline CDR1 and CDR2: MNHEY and SVGAGI. This CDR3 has 16 residues.

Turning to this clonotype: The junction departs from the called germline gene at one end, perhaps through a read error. CDR3 sequence: CASGDRPDGYTF. Written as DNA, the CDR3 is TGCGCCAGCGGTGACCGTCCGGATGGCTACACCTTC. This rearrangement joins TRBV10-1 to TRBJ1-2; the D is unclear. The germline V gene has CDR1 WNHNN and CDR2 SYGVQD (reference sequence). There are 12 residues in the CDR3.

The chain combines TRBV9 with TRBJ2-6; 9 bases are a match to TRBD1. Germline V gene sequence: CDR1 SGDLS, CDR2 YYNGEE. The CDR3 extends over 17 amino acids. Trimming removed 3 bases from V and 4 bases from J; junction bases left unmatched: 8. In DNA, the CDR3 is TGTGCCAGCAGCGATAAGGACAGGGGAATGGGGGCCAACGTCCTGACTTTC. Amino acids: CASSDKDRGMGANVLTF.

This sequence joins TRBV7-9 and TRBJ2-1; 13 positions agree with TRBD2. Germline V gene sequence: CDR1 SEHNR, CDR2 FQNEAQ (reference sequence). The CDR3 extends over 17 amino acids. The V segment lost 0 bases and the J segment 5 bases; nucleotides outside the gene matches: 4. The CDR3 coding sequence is TGTGCCAGCAGCTTAGCAACTAGCGGGGGGGCCCACAATGAGCAGTTCTTC. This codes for CASSLATSGGAHNEQFF.

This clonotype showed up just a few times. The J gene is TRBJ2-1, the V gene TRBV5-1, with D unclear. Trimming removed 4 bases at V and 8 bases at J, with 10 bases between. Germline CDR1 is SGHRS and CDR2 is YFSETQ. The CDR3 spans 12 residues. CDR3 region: CASSAQFYEQFF. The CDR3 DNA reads TGCGCCAGCAGCGCGCAATTCTATGAGCAGTTCTTC. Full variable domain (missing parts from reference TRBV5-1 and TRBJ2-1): KAGVTQTPRYLIKTRGQQVTLSCSPISGHRSVSWYQQTPGQGLQFLFEYFSETQRNKGNFPGRFSGRQFSNSRSEMNVSTLELGDSALYLCASSAQFYEQFFGPGTRLTVL.

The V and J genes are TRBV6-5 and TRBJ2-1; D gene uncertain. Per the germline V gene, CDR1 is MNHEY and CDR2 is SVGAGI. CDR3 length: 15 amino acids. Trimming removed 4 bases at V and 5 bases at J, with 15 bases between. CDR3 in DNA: TGTGCCAGCAGTTCCCTCCCGATGGAAGACAATGAGCAGTTCTTC. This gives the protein CASSSLPMEDNEQFF.

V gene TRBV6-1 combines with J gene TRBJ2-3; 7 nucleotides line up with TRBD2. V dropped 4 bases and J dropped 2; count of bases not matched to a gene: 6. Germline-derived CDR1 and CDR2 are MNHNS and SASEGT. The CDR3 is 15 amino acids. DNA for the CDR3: TGTGCCAGCAGTGCAAGCGGGACCCCCACAGATACGCAGTATTTT. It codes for CASSASGTPTDTQYF.